Listed below are T cell receptor beta chains from one sample, sequenced in a study of Graves' ophthalmopathy and Graves' hyperthyroidism. TCRdb passed the multiplex PCR reads through MiXCR, listing each CDR3 protein once. Here the sample spans more than 300,000 distinct CDR3 sequences, about 17% being singletons. Sequencing input: peripheral blood. These TCRs come from an adult woman with stable Graves' hyperthyroidism. CDR3s include the opening cysteine and the closing phenylalanine or tryptophan. The order of the fields is D gene, J gene, V gene, clone size, CDR3 DNA, CDR3 protein. A D gene is named only where the DNA matches it firmly. A row's size may be missing; if present it is once, few, many or a size class.

d_gene: TRBD2
j_gene: TRBJ2-2
v_gene: TRBV6-4
abundance: many
CDR3nt: TGTGCCAGCACCCCCGCACCCTTGAGCGGGAGGGCGAACACCGGGGAGCTGTTTTTT
CDR3aa: CASTPAPLSGRANTGELFF

d_gene: TRBD1
j_gene: TRBJ2-7
v_gene: TRBV29-1
abundance: many
CDR3nt: TGCAGCGCGACCCGGACAGGGGTATACGAGCAGTACTTC
CDR3aa: CSATRTGVYEQYF

d_gene: NA
j_gene: TRBJ2-7
v_gene: TRBV28
abundance: many
CDR3nt: TGTGCCAGCAGCCCCCGCGCTAGAGCACCCATCGAGCAGTACTTC
CDR3aa: CASSPRARAPIEQYF

d_gene: NA
j_gene: TRBJ2-7
v_gene: TRBV20-1
abundance: many
CDR3nt: TGCAGTGCTAGAGAGTCCGCCCGCACCTACGAGCAGTACTTC
CDR3aa: CSARESARTYEQYF

d_gene: TRBD2
j_gene: TRBJ2-5
v_gene: TRBV28
abundance: many
CDR3nt: TGTGCCACCCTATCCGGGGGGTTGGAAGAGACCCAGTACTTC
CDR3aa: CATLSGGLEETQYF

d_gene: TRBD1
j_gene: TRBJ1-1
v_gene: TRBV10-2
abundance: many
CDR3nt: TGCGCCAGCATCCCCGCCCCAGGGGGGAAAGGTACTGAAGCTTTCTTT
CDR3aa: CASIPAPGGKGTEAFF

d_gene: NA
j_gene: TRBJ2-2
v_gene: TRBV11-2
abundance: many
CDR3nt: TGTGCCAGCAGCTTGTGGGGGGACACGAACACCGGGGAGCTGTTTTTT
CDR3aa: CASSLWGDTNTGELFF

d_gene: TRBD1
j_gene: TRBJ1-6
v_gene: TRBV7-2
abundance: many
CDR3nt: TGTGCCAGCAGCTTAGCGGCAGGGGGCTATAATTCACCCTTCCACTTT
CDR3aa: CASSLAAGGYNSPFHF

d_gene: NA
j_gene: TRBJ2-7
v_gene: TRBV6-5
abundance: NA
CDR3nt: TGTGCCAGCAGTTTAACGATGGGGGAGAGCAAAGGCTACGAGCAGTACTTC
CDR3aa: CASSLTMGESKGYEQYF

d_gene: TRBD2
j_gene: TRBJ2-2
v_gene: TRBV20-1
abundance: NA
CDR3nt: TGCAGTGCTAGGCTAGCTGAGCGGGAGGTTGAGGACACCGGGGAGCTGTTTTTT
CDR3aa: CSARLAEREVEDTGELFF

d_gene: TRBD1
j_gene: TRBJ1-3
v_gene: TRBV19
abundance: many
CDR3nt: TGTGCCAGTAGTCGCACAGGGGTACGTGGAAACACCATATATTTT
CDR3aa: CASSRTGVRGNTIYF

d_gene: TRBD1
j_gene: TRBJ2-7
v_gene: TRBV10-3
abundance: few
CDR3nt: TGTGCCATCAGTGAGCCGCGACAGGGGGCAACGAGCGAGCAGTACTTC
CDR3aa: CAISEPRQGATSEQYF

d_gene: NA
j_gene: TRBJ1-1
v_gene: TRBV6-5
abundance: NA
CDR3nt: TGTGCCAGCAGTTTCCTCGGGACGGCGAACACTGAAGCTTTCTTT
CDR3aa: CASSFLGTANTEAFF

d_gene: NA
j_gene: TRBJ2-7
v_gene: TRBV20-1
abundance: many
CDR3nt: TGCAGTGCTACTGGGGGGGGGCTCTACGAGCAGTACTTC
CDR3aa: CSATGGGLYEQYF

d_gene: NA
j_gene: TRBJ2-5
v_gene: TRBV6-1
abundance: NA
CDR3nt: TGTGCCAGCAGCCCTCTCCCCCTTGGAGCGACCCAGTACTTC
CDR3aa: CASSPLPLGATQYF